This T cell receptor (beta chain) was recovered during a study of blood T cell repertoires in COVID-19 (dated by TCRdb to the early 2020s). About the investigation overall: Samples from collaborators originated in the United States, Italy and Spain and spanned both the acute and convalescent phases of COVID-19. Samples were obtained from the ongoing ImmuneRACE study (first 160 participants) and from 1,254 subjects provided by 6 global collaborators. Nearly every sample came with metadata listing a de-identified subject ID, COVID-19 status, age in years and sex. The repertoires were released in a freely available public database intended as a resource for research on the immune response to SARS-CoV-2. Where available, HLA class I and class II types were taken from metadata supplied by the sample provider and were not determined by assay-based typing. The dataset comprised deeply sampled blood TCRbeta repertoires from subjects exposed to, actively infected with, or recovered from COVID-19. The prospective study material was composed of cDNA or gDNA derived from T cells, B-cell-depleted T cells, or PBMCs.

The immunoSEQ Assay, a bias-controlled multiplex PCR, was used to amplify TCRbeta CDR3 regions from genomic DNA. The original pipeline was this. The number of nucleated cells in each sample was estimated by amplification of reference gene primers within the assay. To quantify the absolute abundance of each unique TCRbeta CDR3 rearrangement, sequence reads were collapsed and filtered. For each sample, productive Simpson clonality was calculated by taking the square root of Simpson's diversity index across productive rearrangements. TCRdb retrieved this table from immuneACCESS and kept in-frame rearrangements only. Not all clones are present; in checked studies, unresolved V genes account for under half, and no reason is known for the remainder. V and J calls and clone size come straight from that table; D and trimming were deduced from the DNA. The sample profile shows around 120,000 clones; about 74% of them were found once. The ten top clones hold about 6.8% of the sample.

Study-wide findings and limitations: How much clinical and demographic metadata was included differed by source and by participant, and the metadata was provided uncurated.

About this clone: No cognate antigen has been identified for it. The record has no base qualities; no much larger clone is one base away.

Trimming takes 4 bases off V and 5 bases off J; junction bases not matched to a gene: 4. Inclusive of the bounding cysteine and phenylalanine, the CDR3 is 14 residues long. Kept here is only the CDR3 DNA, which spans 42 bases and is read in frame from base 1. Sequences KGHSH (CDR1) and LQKENI (CDR2) are obtained from the germline V gene. The collaborating institutions used their own protocols to collect whole blood in K2EDTA tubes. Collaborator samples were shipped for TCRbeta analysis as frozen whole blood, isolated PBMCs, or DNA extracted from either sample type. The origin of this receptor is a man between 70 and 80 years old with acute or convalescent COVID-19. The sequence is built from TRBV18 and TRBJ1-1, with 10 bases matching TRBD1. Source material: peripheral blood. The DNA is as follows: TGTGCCAGCTCACTGGGACAGGGGCGAACTGAAGCTTTCTTT. This codes for CASSLGQGRTEAFF.